This T cell receptor beta chain was captured in a study of T cell repertoires in cytomegalovirus infection. The wider study: CMV epitopes in the study were HLA-C-restricted (recently identified) and HLA-B-restricted (well studied). An indication of both CMV infection and matching HLA type came from public TCR beta signatures.

A single record per CDR3 protein comes from TCRdb applying MiXCR to the reads. The table records a few hundred thousand distinct CDR3 sequences, about 39% of them present only once. Broader study findings: The response measured ex vivo was dominated by TCR beta clonotypes (HLA-C-restricted and CMV-specific).

Of note for this clonotype: Its antigen is unknown.

The V gene lost 3 bases and the J gene lost 4 bases, with 2 bases spanning the gap. The CDR3 covers 11 residues. Germline CDR1 ENHRY, CDR2 SYGVKD. The source of this sequence is a human donor in good health (CMV status not recorded). Some clones in this sample may be carry-over from other donors' samples. This sample comprised cultured PBMCs, obtained from culture after CMV antigen stimulation. The genes are TRBV10-3 and TRBJ2-3; D not resolved. CDR3 protein: CAISDPDTQYF. CDR3 DNA sequence: TGTGCCATCAGTGACCCAGATACGCAGTATTTT.